These 18 T cell receptor beta chains originate from one sample sequenced in a study of human T cells and chemical hapten exposure. MiXCR, applied by TCRdb to the RACE reads, yields one record per CDR3 protein. Of some 98,000 distinct CDR3 sequences listed, 11% are singletons. Time point meaning: pre-sensitization, week 0. Documented treatment: therapeutic diphenylcyclopropenone sensitization with weekly scalp DPC. Source: whole blood, taken in connection with sensitization to the hapten diphenylcyclopropenone (DPC). The receptor source for this set is a woman in her sixties with alopecia areata. Some clones in this sample may be carry-over from other donors' samples.

The sample holds many counts of this clonotype. V usage is TRBV29-1 and J usage is TRBJ1-4; unclear D gene. There are 13 residues in the CDR3. Germline assignment: CDR1 SQVTM and CDR2 ANQGSEA. V lost 1 base and J 5 bases, leaving 8 bases between the germline ends. The CDR3 DNA reads TGCAGCGTTGAAGGCCAGACGAATGAAAAACTGTTTTTT. The encoded protein is CSVEGQTNEKLFF.

By proportion, this clonotype is medium-sized (0.01 to 0.1%). The J gene is TRBJ1-5, the V gene TRBV20-1; D is possibly TRBD1 (6 bases). Trimming took 6 bases from V and 7 from J, leaving 13 bases between them. Germline CDR1 and CDR2: DFQATT and SNEGSKA (reference sequence). The CDR3 totals 12 residues. The CDR3 region is CSAGHQDQPQHF. As DNA, the CDR3 is TGCAGTGCGGGACATCAGGACCAGCCCCAGCATTTT.

This clonotype was found many times. The rearrangement uses TRBV15 and TRBJ1-3; 8 nucleotides match TRBD1. From germline, CDR1 is LNHNV and CDR2 YYDKDF (reference sequence). After removal of 2 bases from V and 2 bases from J, the junction contained 2 bases not matched to a gene. The CDR3 runs to 15 residues. CDR3 amino acids: CATSRTTGAGNTIYF. CDR3 nucleotide sequence: TGTGCCACCAGCAGAACGACAGGGGCTGGAAACACCATATATTTT.

To note about this clonotype: Mismatch with germline at one junction end may stem from a read error. The J gene is TRBJ2-2, the V gene TRBV7-9, with TRBD1 matching over 8 bases. CDR1 and CDR2 from the germline V gene are SEHNR and FQNEAQ (reference sequence). The length of the CDR3 is 15 residues. The CDR3 DNA reads TGTGCCAGCAGCCCCTGGACAGGGAACACCGGGGAGCTGCTTTTT. It is translated as CASSPWTGNTGELLF.

This clonotype was recorded a few times. The chain carries TRBV7-8 and TRBJ2-7; TRBD1 or TRBD2 may be the D gene (5 bases each). The CDR3 has 14 amino acids. Germline V gene lookup returns CDR1 SGHVS and CDR2 FQNEAQ. Trimming removed 0 bases at V and 5 bases at J, with 11 bases between. The CDR3 loop reads CASSLARWGNEQYF. CDR3 nucleotide sequence: TGTGCCAGCAGCTTAGCGCGGTGGGGGAACGAGCAGTACTTC.

This clonotype was found many times. V gene TRBV6-2 or TRBV6-3 combines with J gene TRBJ1-2; no definite D call. The CDR3 runs 12 residues. The V end lost 6 bases, the J end lost 5 bases, and 10 bases lay between the germline ends. Germline V lookup: CDR1 MNHEY, CDR2 SVGEGT. The CDR3 nucleotides read TGTGCCAGCAGCGTGCAATTATATGGCTACACCTTC. Translation: CASSVQLYGYTF.

This clonotype appeared many times. This chain joins TRBV30 and TRBJ2-3, with a weak D call TRBD1 (5 bases). Germline values: CDR1 GTSNPN, CDR2 SVGIG (reference sequence). The ends were cut back, 2 bases at V and 7 bases at J, with 16 bases in the middle. This CDR3 has 14 amino acids. The CDR3 reads CAWSRGRERHTQYF. CDR3 sequence (DNA): TGTGCCTGGAGTAGGGGCAGGGAAAGGCATACGCAGTATTTT.

Only a few counts were recorded for this clonotype. This chain connects TRBV12-5 to TRBJ1-5; tentatively, D is TRBD1 (5 bases). The V gene's germline CDR1 is LGHNT and CDR2 FRNRAP. The CDR3 totals 13 residues. The germline V and J ends were trimmed by 4 bases and 6 bases, with 10 bases remaining between them. The CDR3 region is CASGWGSFQPQHF. The CDR3 DNA follows: TGTGCTAGTGGTTGGGGCAGCTTTCAGCCCCAGCATTTT. Full variable domain (rest looked up from reference TRBV12-5 and TRBJ1-5): DARVTQTPRHKVTEMGQEVTMRCQPILGHNTVFWYRQTMMQGLELLAYFRNRAPLDDSGMPKDRFSAEMPDATLATLKIQPSEPRDSAVYFCASGWGSFQPQHFGDGTRLSIL.

This clonotype appeared many times. V and J are TRBV19 and TRBJ1-1; 9 bases line up with TRBD1. Germline values: CDR1 LNHDA, CDR2 SQIVND (reference sequence). Trimming took 0 bases from V and 0 from J; bases not matched to a gene: 11. The CDR3 covers 19 residues. The CDR3 loop reads CASSIEGTGRRIMNTEAFF. DNA for the CDR3: TGTGCCAGTAGTATAGAAGGGACAGGGAGGAGAATAATGAACACTGAAGCTTTCTTT.

There are many counts of this clonotype. V and J are TRBV20-1 and TRBJ2-4, with D possibly being TRBD1 (5 bases). Trimming removed 5 bases from V and 8 bases from J, with 13 bases in between. In germline, CDR1 is DFQATT, CDR2 SNEGSKA (reference sequence). The CDR3 consists of 12 residues. The CDR3 loop is CSAVQGDDIQYF. CDR3 sequence (DNA): TGCAGTGCTGTCCAGGGCGATGACATTCAGTACTTC.

This clonotype came up a few times. The chain couples TRBV2 to TRBJ2-1, with unresolved D. The CDR3 has 14 residues. Looked up from germline, CDR1 is SNHLY and CDR2 is FYNNEI. With 4 bases removed from V and 7 bases from J, the gap between germline ends came to 14 bases. The CDR3 region has the DNA TGTGCCAGCAGTGTCGGCTTAGATCCGAATGAGCAGTTCTTC. It translates to CASSVGLDPNEQFF.

CDR3 in amino acids: CASSGDRGKEKLFF. The CDR3 coding sequence is TGTGCCAGCAGCGGGGACAGGGGGAAGGAAAAACTGTTTTTT. The chain recombines TRBV7-9 with TRBJ1-4; 11 bases match TRBD1. The CDR3 totals 14 residues. In germline, CDR1 is SEHNR, CDR2 FQNEAQ (reference sequence). Trimming at V came to 5 bases and at J to 8 bases, leaving 4 bases not matched to a gene.

This clonotype was recorded at least ten times. The chain has TRBV5-1 and TRBJ2-2, with D hard to call. V dropped 4 bases and J dropped 6 bases, with 13 bases sitting between them. CDR1 is SGHRS and CDR2 is YFSETQ in the germline V gene. The CDR3 consists of 14 residues. The CDR3 protein is CASSVGQLAGELFF. CDR3 in DNA: TGCGCCAGCAGCGTAGGCCAGTTGGCCGGGGAGCTGTTTTTT.

There are many counts of this clonotype. V is TRBV3-1 and J is TRBJ1-6; maybe TRBD1 (5 bases). V shed 6 bases and J shed 7 bases, with 13 bases lying between them. The germline V gene encodes CDR1 LGHDT and CDR2 YNNKEL (reference sequence). The CDR3 is 14 residues long. The CDR3 here is CASRARDRNSPLHF. CDR3 sequence (DNA): TGTGCCAGCAGAGCTCGGGACCGAAATTCACCCCTCCACTTT.

The chain uses TRBV27 and TRBJ2-3; D is ambiguous. V lost 8 bases, J lost 2 bases, and 8 bases lay in between. The CDR3 has 12 amino acids. Germline CDR1 is MNHEY and CDR2 is SMNVEV (reference sequence). The CDR3 DNA sequence: TGTGCCAGCGGAACACTCACAGATACGCAGTATTTT. Translating gives CASGTLTDTQYF.

This sequence joins TRBV27 and TRBJ2-5; TRBD1 aligns across 9 bases. Per the germline V gene, CDR1 is MNHEY and CDR2 is SMNVEV (reference sequence). V was pared by 8 bases and J by 1 base, with 17 bases of the junction left unmatched. This CDR3 spans 18 amino acids. CDR3 region: CASRIRRQGGVGQETQYF. For the CDR3, the DNA is TGTGCCAGCCGTATCCGAAGACAGGGGGGAGTTGGCCAAGAGACCCAGTACTTC.

This clonotype has at least ten counts. The rearrangement links TRBV7-9 to TRBJ1-2; D not certain. V gave up 5 bases and J gave up 4 bases, with 11 bases separating them. The germline CDR1 and CDR2 sequences are SEHNR and FQNEAQ (reference sequence). The CDR3 loop spans 13 amino acids. The CDR3 DNA reads TGTGCCAGCAGCCCGCGGACGGGCTATGGCTACACCTTC. This gives the protein CASSPRTGYGYTF.

The J gene is TRBJ1-1, the V gene TRBV5-6; no reliable D call. With 4 bases removed from V and 3 bases from J, the gap between germline ends came to 13 bases. The CDR3 extends over 14 amino acids. CDR1 and CDR2 from the germline V gene are SGHDT and YYEEEE. This chain's CDR3 is CASSRVVTDTEAFF. CDR3 nucleotides: TGTGCCAGCAGCCGTGTGGTGACTGACACTGAAGCTTTCTTT.